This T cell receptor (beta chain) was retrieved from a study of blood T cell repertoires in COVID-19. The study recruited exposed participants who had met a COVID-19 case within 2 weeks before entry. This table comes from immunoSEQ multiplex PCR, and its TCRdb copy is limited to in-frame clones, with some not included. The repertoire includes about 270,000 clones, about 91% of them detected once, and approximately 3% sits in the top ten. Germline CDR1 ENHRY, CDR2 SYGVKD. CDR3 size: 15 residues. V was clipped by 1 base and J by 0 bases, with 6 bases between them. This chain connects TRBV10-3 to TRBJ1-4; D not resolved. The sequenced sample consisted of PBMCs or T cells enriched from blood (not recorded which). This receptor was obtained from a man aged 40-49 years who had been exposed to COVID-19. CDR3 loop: CAISEFLATNEKLFF. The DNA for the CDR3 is TGTGCCATCAGTGAGTTCCTTGCAACTAATGAAAAACTGTTTTTT.